The TCR beta chain described here comes from a study of blood T cell repertoires in COVID-19. From germline, CDR1 is SGDLS and CDR2 YYNGEE. The CDR3 loop spans 15 amino acids. Trimming pared 0 bases from V and 3 bases from J, leaving 11 bases between. Here immunoSEQ multiplex PCR was the method, and the copy in TCRdb shows in-frame clones only, minus some. The sample shows approximately 310,000 clones, over 75% of them seen only once. The sample comprised PBMCs or T cells enriched from blood (not recorded which). This rearrangement joins TRBV9 to TRBJ2-3; D may be TRBD1 (6 bases). The clonotype comes from a man aged 25 to 45 who had recovered from COVID-19. This chain's CDR3 is CASSVEGTQTDTQYF. The CDR3 DNA is TGTGCCAGCAGCGTAGAGGGGACACAAACAGATACGCAGTATTTT.